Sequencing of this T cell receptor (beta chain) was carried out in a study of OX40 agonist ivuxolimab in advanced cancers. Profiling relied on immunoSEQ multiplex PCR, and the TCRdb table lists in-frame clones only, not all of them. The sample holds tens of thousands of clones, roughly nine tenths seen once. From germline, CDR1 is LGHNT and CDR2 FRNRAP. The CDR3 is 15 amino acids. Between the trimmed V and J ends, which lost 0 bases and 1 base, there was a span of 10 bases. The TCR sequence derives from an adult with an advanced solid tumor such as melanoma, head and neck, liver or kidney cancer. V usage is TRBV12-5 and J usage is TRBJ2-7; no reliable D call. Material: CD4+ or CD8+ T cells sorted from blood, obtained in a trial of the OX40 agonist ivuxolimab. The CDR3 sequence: CASGLVQYSSYEQYF. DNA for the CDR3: TGTGCTAGTGGTTTGGTACAATACTCTTCCTACGAGCAGTACTTC. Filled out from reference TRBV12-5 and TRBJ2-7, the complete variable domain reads DARVTQTPRHKVTEMGQEVTMRCQPILGHNTVFWYRQTMMQGLELLAYFRNRAPLDDSGMPKDRFSAEMPDATLATLKIQPSEPRDSAVYFCASGLVQYSSYEQYFGPGTRLTVT.